The 32 T cell receptor beta chains listed next were all sequenced from one sample in a study of blood T cell repertoires in COVID-19. Here immunoSEQ multiplex PCR was the method, and the copy in TCRdb shows in-frame clones only, minus some. The sample contains roughly 38,000 clones, around three quarters of which appear only once. Sequences were obtained from peripheral blood. The receptors here all came from a man between 60 and 70 years old with active COVID-19.

The genes are TRBV2 and TRBJ1-5; tentative D call: TRBD1 (6 bases). The V gene lost 7 bases and the J gene lost 0 bases, with 13 bases spanning the gap. The CDR3 is 15 residues long. Germline V gives CDR1 SNHLY, CDR2 FYNNEI. CDR3: CASTSQGYSNQPQHF. The CDR3 nucleotides are TGTGCCAGCACGTCACAGGGTTATAGCAATCAGCCCCAGCATTTT.

The J gene is TRBJ1-2, the V gene TRBV12-5; tentatively, D is TRBD1 (5 bases). The CDR3 contains 14 residues. Germline V gene sequence: CDR1 LGHNT, CDR2 FRNRAP. Trimming removed 3 bases at V and 2 bases at J, with 10 bases between. CDR3 in amino acids: CASGFQTENYGYTF. For the CDR3, the DNA is TGTGCTAGTGGTTTTCAGACAGAGAACTATGGCTACACCTTC.

This chain connects TRBV10-2 to TRBJ2-5; TRBD2 agrees at 8 bases. Germline V gene data show CDR1 as WSHSY and CDR2 as SAAADI. V dropped 5 bases and J dropped 5; count of bases not matched to a gene: 7. The CDR3 extends over 14 amino acids. DNA for the CDR3: TGCGCCAGCAGTATCAGCGGGGGCCGGGAGACCCAGTACTTC. Encoded protein: CASSISGGRETQYF.

The genes are TRBV3-1 (or the pseudogene TRBV3-2) and TRBJ2-1; possibly TRBD2 for D (6 bases). Germline CDR1 is LGHDT and CDR2 is YNNKEL (reference sequence). Trimming removed 1 base from V and 1 base from J, with 8 bases in between. This CDR3 has 15 residues. DNA of the CDR3: TGTGCCAGCAGCCAAGGGACTATTTCCTACAATGAGCAGTTCTTC. Encoded protein: CASSQGTISYNEQFF.

This clone was seen a handful of times. V gene TRBV7-9 combines with J gene TRBJ1-1, with 9 bases matching TRBD1. The CDR3 contains 13 residues. The germline V gene encodes CDR1 SEHNR and CDR2 FQNEAQ (reference sequence). V shed 5 bases, J shed 5 bases, and the junction held 3 bases outside the gene matches. The CDR3 DNA reads as TGTGCCAGCAGCCCGACAGGGGGGACTGAAGCTTTCTTT. Translation gives CASSPTGGTEAFF.

The V gene is TRBV6-5, the J gene TRBJ1-5; D possibly corresponds to TRBD1 (6 bases). The CDR3 sequence is 14 residues long. Trimming took off 6 bases at V and 4 bases at J, with 13 bases between the two ends. The germline CDR1 and CDR2 sequences are MNHEY and SVGAGI. CDR3 in amino acids: CASRETGVNQPQHF. CDR3 sequence (DNA): TGTGCCAGCAGGGAGACAGGCGTAAATCAGCCCCAGCATTTT.

This sequence joins TRBV6-5 and TRBJ1-1, with D possibly TRBD1 on 6 matching bases. V gave up 8 bases and J gave up 1 base, with 14 bases separating them. Germline lookup yields CDR1 MNHEY and CDR2 SVGAGI. This CDR3 spans 14 amino acids. The CDR3 nucleotides are TGTGCCAGCGGAACAGGGTCTTCGAACACTGAAGCTTTCTTT. It specifies CASGTGSSNTEAFF.

The chain joins TRBV25-1 to TRBJ1-2; no firm D call. Deletions cut 6 bases from V and 0 bases from J, with 11 bases between. The V gene's germline CDR1 is MGHDK and CDR2 SYGVNS. The CDR3 spans 14 residues. The CDR3 DNA is TGTGCCAGCAGCGTCCCCCAGTCTAACTATGGCTACACCTTC. Translating gives CASSVPQSNYGYTF.

The rearrangement links TRBV28 to TRBJ1-4; 7 bases are a match to TRBD1. Per germline, CDR1 MDHEN and CDR2 SYDVKM. Trimming cost V 6 bases and J 7 bases; bases outside gene matches: 11. This CDR3 has 15 amino acids. The CDR3 bases are TGTGCCAGCAGCGCCTTACAGGGGTGGGGTGAAAAACTGTTTTTT. The encoded protein is CASSALQGWGEKLFF.

This clone was seen only once. The CDR3 coding sequence is TGTGCCAGCAGCGTTTGGACTAGTGACTACAATGAGCAGTTCTTC. It translates to CASSVWTSDYNEQFF. The V and J genes are TRBV5-4 and TRBJ2-1; 7 bases are a match to TRBD2. The trim removed 4 bases at V and 3 bases at J, leaving 7 bases unmatched. This CDR3 has 15 residues. CDR1 is SGHNT and CDR2 is YYREEE in the germline V gene (reference sequence).

The rearrangement uses TRBV6-6 and TRBJ1-2; D might be TRBD1 (6 bases). V shed 6 bases and J shed 4 bases, with 21 bases lying between them. The CDR3 spans 16 residues. Per the germline V gene, CDR1 is MNHNY and CDR2 is SVGAGI (reference sequence). The CDR3: CASSRIDRLSFYGYTF. CDR3 DNA: TGTGCCAGCAGCCGAATCGACAGGCTCTCCTTCTATGGCTACACCTTC.

The CDR3 region has the DNA TGTGCCAGCAGGGACAGGACCGAGCAGTACTTC. It codes for CASRDRTEQYF. This chain joins TRBV12-3 or TRBV12-4 and TRBJ2-7; 7 bases fit TRBD1. V trimming: 6 bases; J trimming: 6 bases; junction bases outside the gene matches: 2. CDR3 size: 11 residues.

The J gene is TRBJ2-5, the V gene TRBV2; a weak D match, TRBD2 (5 bases). The CDR3 consists of 11 residues. Germline V gene sequence: CDR1 SNHLY, CDR2 FYNNEI. Trimming shortened V by 6 bases and J by 12 bases, and 14 bases separated the two germline ends. The CDR3 DNA follows: TGTGCCAGCAGCACACCCGGGGATAAGTACTTC. It translates to CASSTPGDKYF.

This clone appeared a few times. The chain combines TRBV6-2 or TRBV6-3 with TRBJ1-1; 8 bases map to TRBD1. Germline V gene lookup returns CDR1 MNHEY and CDR2 SVGEGT. V lost 4 bases and J lost 1; bases outside the gene matches: 8. This CDR3 contains 16 residues. CDR3 sequence: CASSSSGQVTNTEAFF. CDR3 coding DNA: TGTGCCAGCAGTTCCTCGGGACAGGTGACGAACACTGAAGCTTTCTTT.

Here the CDR3 DNA reads TGTGCCAGCAGTGAAGAGAATAGCGGTTTCACCGGGGAGCTGTTTTTT. Protein: CASSEENSGFTGELFF. The chain carries TRBV2 and TRBJ2-2; D may be TRBD2 (6 bases). CDR3 length: 16 amino acids. Germline values: CDR1 SNHLY, CDR2 FYNNEI. Trimming shortened V by 1 base and J by 4 bases, and 13 bases separated the two germline ends.

The rearrangement links TRBV14 to TRBJ2-7; 9 bases are a match to TRBD1. This CDR3 region has 16 residues. Unmatched junction bases numbered 11, after V lost 6 bases and J lost 2 bases. From germline, CDR1 is SGHDN and CDR2 FVKESK. As DNA, the CDR3 is TGTGCCAGCAGTCCAAACCGGGACAGGGTGGCCTACGAGCAGTACTTC. Translation: CASSPNRDRVAYEQYF.

This clone came up a few times. The V and J genes are TRBV10-1 and TRBJ1-2, with a weak D call TRBD1 (5 bases). The CDR3 totals 15 residues. The germline CDR1 and CDR2 sequences are WNHNN and SYGVQD (reference sequence). The ends were cut back, 6 bases at V and 2 bases at J, with 16 bases in the middle. In nucleotides, the CDR3 is TGCGCCAGCAGGTCAACGGTCAGGGTGAACTATGGCTACACCTTC. Its protein product is CASRSTVRVNYGYTF.

This clone has just one count. The chain uses TRBV9 and TRBJ2-1, with 10 bases fitting TRBD2. The CDR3 is 14 residues long. CDR1 and CDR2 (germline): SGDLS, YYNGEE. The V and J ends lost 7 bases and 7 bases, in that order; junction bases with no gene match: 8. The CDR3 DNA sequence: TGTGCCAGCCCTATAGCGGGAGGCGGTAATGAGCAGTTCTTC. It codes for CASPIAGGGNEQFF. Together with reference TRBV9 and TRBJ2-1, the CDR3 gives the full variable domain: DSGVTQTPKHLITATGQRVTLRCSPRSGDLSVYWYQQSLDQGLQFLIQYYNGEERAKGNILERFSAQQFPDLHSELNLSSLELGDSALYFCASPIAGGGNEQFFGPGTRLTVL.

The chain recombines TRBV3-1 (or the pseudogene TRBV3-2) with TRBJ2-1; D call uncertain. The germline V and J ends were trimmed by 4 bases and 3 bases, with 4 bases remaining between them. Germline values: CDR1 LGHDT, CDR2 YNNKEL (reference sequence). This CDR3 has 12 residues. The CDR3 sequence: CASSPYYNEQFF. In nucleotides, the CDR3 is TGTGCCAGCAGCCCTTACTACAATGAGCAGTTCTTC.

The sample holds one count of this clone. The chain is built from TRBV7-8 and TRBJ2-2; tentatively, D is TRBD1 (6 bases). This CDR3 is 13 amino acids long. The germline V gene has CDR1 SGHVS and CDR2 FQNEAQ. Trimming removed 4 bases from V and 5 bases from J, with 8 bases in between. The CDR3 DNA follows: TGTGCCAGCAGCTCGCAGGGGACCGGGGAGCTGTTTTTT. It encodes CASSSQGTGELFF.

The CDR3 bases are TGTGCCAGCAGCCTGGGACAGAGGCCCGGAAACACCATATATTTT. It translates to CASSLGQRPGNTIYF. The rearrangement joins TRBV6-5 to TRBJ1-3; TRBD1 agrees at 7 bases. Germline CDR1 is MNHEY and CDR2 is SVGAGI. V was pared by 6 bases and J by 4 bases, with 9 bases of the junction left unmatched. This CDR3 region has 15 residues.

The chain links TRBV11-2 to TRBJ1-6, with D hard to call. V was pared by 1 base and J by 5 bases, with 6 bases between. The CDR3 sequence is 14 residues long. Per the germline V gene, CDR1 is SGHAT and CDR2 is FQNNGV. The CDR3 nucleotides are TGTGCCAGCAGCTTAGGTATTCATAATTCACCCCTCCACTTT. It yields the protein CASSLGIHNSPLHF.

The chain carries TRBV27 and TRBJ2-1, with 8 bases identical to TRBD2. The CDR3 loop spans 17 amino acids. J was trimmed by 0 bases and V by 6 bases; bases with no gene match: 10. CDR1 and CDR2 from the germline V gene are MNHEY and SMNVEV (reference sequence). CDR3 amino acids: CASRNKAGGASYNEQFF. The CDR3 nucleotides read TGTGCCAGCAGAAACAAGGCGGGGGGCGCCTCCTACAATGAGCAGTTCTTC.

The rearrangement uses TRBV7-9 and TRBJ2-5, with a possible D match to TRBD1 (6 bases). With 5 bases removed from V and 2 bases from J, the gap between germline ends came to 12 bases. The CDR3 has 14 residues. The germline V gene has CDR1 SEHNR and CDR2 FQNEAQ (reference sequence). CDR3 sequence reads: CASSTGRFQETQYF. CDR3 DNA: TGTGCCAGCAGCACAGGGCGGTTTCAAGAGACCCAGTACTTC.

The chain couples TRBV4-2 to TRBJ2-1, with D maybe TRBD2 (6 bases). Germline assignment: CDR1 LGHNA and CDR2 YNFKEQ. The CDR3 loop spans 15 amino acids. Trimming took off 3 bases at V and 1 base at J, with 10 bases between the two ends. CDR3 in DNA: TGTGCCAGCAGCCAGAGTAGCGGTTCCTACAATGAGCAGTTCTTC. Residues: CASSQSSGSYNEQFF.

The chain is built from TRBV4-3 and TRBJ2-4; 10 positions agree with TRBD2. This CDR3 has 15 residues. CDR1 LGHNA and CDR2 YSLEER come from the germline V gene. V lost 0 bases to trimming and J lost 4 bases; unmatched junction nucleotides: 0. The CDR3 DNA reads as TGCGCCAGCAGCCAAGAAGCGGGGGGGAAAAACATTCAGTACTTC. As protein: CASSQEAGGKNIQYF.

This sequence joins TRBV7-4 and TRBJ1-1; D is undetermined. Germline V gene lookup returns CDR1 SGHVT and CDR2 SQSDAQ. The CDR3 sequence is 15 residues long. Trimming left V 5 bases short and J 6 bases short, with 19 bases between. CDR3 DNA sequence: TGTGCCAGCAGCCCCGGAGAGCGGGTTTGCGCTGAAGCTTTCTTT. Encoded protein: CASSPGERVCAEAFF.

V and J are TRBV4-3 and TRBJ2-7; 10 bases line up with TRBD2. CDR1 and CDR2 (germline): LGHNA, YSLEER. The CDR3 sequence is 16 residues long. J lost 2 bases, V lost 2 bases, and 6 bases had no gene match. The CDR3, as DNA: TGCGCCAGCAGCCAACAAACTAGCGGGGCCCCCTACGAGCAGTACTTC. As protein: CASSQQTSGAPYEQYF.

This clone showed up just once. The chain joins TRBV11-2 to TRBJ1-2, with 12 positions matching TRBD1. The CDR3 runs to 14 residues. Germline CDR1 and CDR2: SGHAT and FQNNGV. The V gene end was trimmed by 3 bases and the J gene end by 6 bases; junction bases not matched to a gene: 2. The CDR3 DNA sequence: TGTGCCAGCAGCTTCGGGACAGGGGGCGATGGCTACACCTTC. Protein: CASSFGTGGDGYTF.

The genes are TRBV11-2 and TRBJ2-3; 11 nucleotides agree with TRBD2. CDR1 is SGHAT, CDR2 FQNNGV, per germline. V was clipped by 5 bases and J by 4 bases; unmatched bases: 8. The CDR3 is 16 amino acids. The chain's CDR3 is CASSQRLAGMADTQYF. CDR3 bases: TGTGCCAGCAGCCAGCGACTAGCGGGGATGGCAGATACGCAGTATTTT.

This clone has a single count. V gene TRBV10-3 combines with J gene TRBJ1-2; 11 bases map to TRBD1. V lost 8 bases, J lost 3 bases, and 11 bases stayed unmatched. CDR1 is ENHRY, CDR2 SYGVKD, per germline. The CDR3 spans 16 residues. The CDR3 here is CAISAGRTGGDYGYTF. The CDR3 region has the DNA TGTGCCATCTCCGCCGGTAGGACAGGGGGCGACTATGGCTACACCTTC.

The genes are TRBV12-3 or TRBV12-4 and TRBJ1-2; 8 bases agree with TRBD1. V trimming: 8 bases; J trimming: 7 bases; junction bases outside the gene matches: 6. The CDR3 runs to 12 residues. The CDR3, as DNA: TGTGCCAGCCGCCGGACAGGGCTTGGCTACACCTTC. Translated, it gives CASRRTGLGYTF.